This T cell receptor beta chain was recovered during a study of blood T cell repertoires in COVID-19. In the study overall: Sample material is recorded as cDNA or gDNA derived from T cells, B-cell-depleted T cells, or PBMCs.

Clones were sequenced by immunoSEQ multiplex PCR, and TCRdb holds only the in-frame ones, with some missing. Here the sample spans some 350,000 clones, approximately 86% being singletons. The length of the CDR3 is 15 residues. Germline V gene sequence: CDR1 SNHLY, CDR2 FYNNEI. Trimming stripped 3 bases from V and 3 bases from J, with 12 bases between. The source material was peripheral blood. The sequence derives from a human donor in a cohort sampled during active COVID-19. The chain is built from TRBV2 and TRBJ1-5; no firm D call. CDR3 coding DNA: TGTGCCAGCAGTGATAATCCGCTACCCAATCAGCCCCAGCATTTT. It encodes CASSDNPLPNQPQHF.